This is a list of T cell receptor beta chains from one sample in a study of neoadjuvant anti-PD-1 for oral cavity cancer. Measured with immunoSEQ multiplex PCR; TCRdb has only the in-frame clones, and not every one. The repertoire includes about 42,000 clones, 77% of them detected once, and 4.5% to 5% sits in the top ten. Source: PBMCs, taken after nivolumab (anti-PD-1) treatment. Receptor source: a person aged 35 to 85 with oral cavity squamous cell carcinoma. Both conserved end residues are part of each CDR3. D genes are given only for firm matches. Clone size appears in some rows only: once, few, many, or a class for an expanded clone.

D	size	V	J	DNA	CDR3
-	once	TRBV2	TRBJ2-7	TGTGCCAGCAGTCAAACCACCCTGACCAACTACGAGCAGTACTTC	CASSQTTLTNYEQYF
TRBD1	-	TRBV5-5	TRBJ2-3	TGTGCCAGCAGCTTGAGTACAGGGGGCGCCACAGATACGCAGTATTTT	CASSLSTGGATDTQYF
-	once	TRBV5-4	TRBJ1-2	TGTGCCAGCAGCTTTTGGGGCGTGATGGGTGGCTACACCTTC	CASSFWGVMGGYTF
TRBD1	-	TRBV19	TRBJ1-1	TGTGCCAGTAGGCTTACAGGGGGGTACACTGAAGCTTTCTTT	CASRLTGGYTEAFF
TRBD2	-	TRBV9	TRBJ2-7	TGTGCCAGCAGCGTAGCTTGGGTCCTGAGTTGCGGACTAGTCACTGAGGAGCAGTACTTC	CASSVAWVLSCGLVTEEQYF
TRBD2	-	TRBV7-9	TRBJ2-1	TGTGCCAGCAGCTTACGGCGGGCTAGCGGGAGTCACAATGAGCAGTTCTTC	CASSLRRASGSHNEQFF
TRBD2	-	TRBV18	TRBJ2-7	TGTGCCAGCTCAACCTCCGGGACTAGCGGGACCCCTTCCTACGAGCAGTACTTC	CASSTSGTSGTPSYEQYF
-	few	TRBV6-1	TRBJ2-5	TGTGCCAGCAGTGAAGGGCCTCGTCGAGAGACCCAGTACTTC	CASSEGPRRETQYF
-	-	TRBV6-6	TRBJ2-7	TGTGCCAGCAGTTCTGGGACGGCCAAATACGAGCAGTACTTC	CASSSGTAKYEQYF
-	-	TRBV5-1	TRBJ2-3	TGCGCCAGCAGCTCAACACCGGAGCCCACAGATACGCAGTATTTT	CASSSTPEPTDTQYF
TRBD2	few	TRBV5-4	TRBJ2-3	TGTGCCAGCAGCCCTCCCGGGACTAGCGGGAGGGGGCCCACAGATACGCAGTATTTT	CASSPPGTSGRGPTDTQYF
TRBD1	-	TRBV5-1	TRBJ2-7	TGCGCCAGCAGCTTGATTGGGGGACAGGGGTCCCACGAGCAGTACTTC	CASSLIGGQGSHEQYF
TRBD1	-	TRBV6-1	TRBJ1-5	TGTGCCAGCTCTCGGGACAGTTCAAATCAGCCCCAGCATTTT	CASSRDSSNQPQHF
-	few	TRBV6-5	TRBJ2-7	TGTGCCAGCAGAGGGGAGGAGCAGTACTTC	CASRGEEQYF
TRBD1	-	TRBV27	TRBJ2-7	TGTGCCAGCAATCAACCGGGACAGGGACCCTACGAGCAGTACTTC	CASNQPGQGPYEQYF
-	-	TRBV4-1	TRBJ1-6	TGCGCCAGCAGCCAAGTATCCCAGGGGCCCCTCCACTTT	CASSQVSQGPLHF
-	-	TRBV7-3	TRBJ2-1	TGTGCCAGCAGCATCAGCGGGCACTCGTACAATGAGCAGTTCTTC	CASSISGHSYNEQFF
TRBD1	-	TRBV28	TRBJ1-4	TGTGCCAGCAGACCCGGGACAGGCACGCTTGAAAAACTGTTTTTT	CASRPGTGTLEKLFF
TRBD1	few	TRBV2	TRBJ1-6	TGTGCCAGCAGTGCCGGGACAGGGGGCCGGACACCCCTCCACTTT	CASSAGTGGRTPLHF
-	-	TRBV4-1	TRBJ2-2	TGCGCCAGCAGCCAGGTTCGGGACGGGACCGGGGAGCTGTTTTTT	CASSQVRDGTGELFF
-	-	TRBV10-1	TRBJ2-2	TGCGCCAGCAGCCAGTTTGGCGCAGGAAGGATTCCCTCCAACACCGGGGAGCTGTTTTTT	CASSQFGAGRIPSNTGELFF
TRBD2	-	TRBV13	TRBJ2-2	TGTGCCAGCAGGGCGGGACTAGCGGTAACCGGGGAGCTGTTTTTT	CASRAGLAVTGELFF
-	-	TRBV7-3	TRBJ2-7	TGTGCCAGCAGCTCCCAGGTCGGGCCCAGATACGAGCAGTACTTC	CASSSQVGPRYEQYF
TRBD1	-	TRBV7-9	TRBJ1-5	TGTGCCAGCAGCTCCGGGACAGGGTCGCAGCCCCAGCATTTT	CASSSGTGSQPQHF
-	once	TRBV7-9	TRBJ2-3	TGTGCCAGCAGCTTAGGTTCAGGGTCTAGCACAGATACGCAGTATTTT	CASSLGSGSSTDTQYF
-	-	TRBV4-1	TRBJ2-7	TGCGCCAGCAGCCAGTTATCGGGGAGAAAGTTAGACGAGCAGTACTTC	CASSQLSGRKLDEQYF
-	-	TRBV2	TRBJ2-1	TGTGCCAGCAACGGGGTCGGCGACAATGAGCAGTTCTTC	CASNGVGDNEQFF
-	-	TRBV7-2	TRBJ1-1	TGTGCCAGCAGCTACCGGGACCAAAGGACTGAAGCTTTCTTT	CASSYRDQRTEAFF
TRBD2	-	TRBV4-2	TRBJ2-5	TGTGCCAGCAGCCTTCGGACTAGCGGGGGGGAGGAGACCCAGTACTTC	CASSLRTSGGEETQYF
-	once	TRBV7-8	TRBJ2-1	TGTGCCAGCAGCTTTAACAATGAGCAGTTCTTC	CASSFNNEQFF
TRBD1	once	TRBV5-4	TRBJ1-6	TGTGCCAGCAGCTTGGGTGGACAGGGGAATTCACCCCTCCACTTT	CASSLGGQGNSPLHF
TRBD1	-	TRBV7-3	TRBJ2-6	TGTGCCAGCAGCTTAAGGGTTCTGGGACAGCCGCGCTCTGGGGCCAACGTCCTGACTTTC	CASSLRVLGQPRSGANVLTF
-	medium-sized	TRBV2	TRBJ2-3	TGTGCCACCAGCCTAACTGCGGGGCCCACAGATACGCAGTATTTT	CATSLTAGPTDTQYF
TRBD1	few	TRBV27	TRBJ2-3	TGTGCCAGCAGACCCCGGGACAGGGCTACAGATACGCAGTATTTT	CASRPRDRATDTQYF
TRBD1	-	TRBV19	TRBJ2-2	TGTGCCAGTAGCCCGGGACAGATGAACACCGGGGAGCTGTTTTTT	CASSPGQMNTGELFF